This entry lists 4 T cell receptor beta chains sequenced from one sample in a study of shared clonotypes between healthy human individuals. Measured with immunoSEQ multiplex PCR; TCRdb has only the in-frame clones, and not every one. The sample shows some 580,000 clones, roughly 98% of them seen only once. In the naive CD8 group, cells lacked CD45RO and were positively selected for CCR7, so terminally differentiated effector memory CD45RA+ cells were left out. Sequenced material: naive CD8+ T cells sorted from blood. Every receptor here comes from a man aged 30 to 45 in good health.

This clone was detected once. The chain is built from TRBV7-8 and TRBJ2-3; 7 bases match TRBD2. The CDR3 length is 16 residues. CDR1 and CDR2 from the germline V gene are SGHVS and FQNEAQ. V shed 5 bases and J 0 bases; nucleotides not matched to a gene: 8. CDR3 nucleotides: TGTGCCAGCAGCCGACTAGCTGAGATTAGCACAGATACGCAGTATTTT. Its translation: CASSRLAEISTDTQYF.

The V and J genes are TRBV5-6 and TRBJ2-3, with 11 bases identical to TRBD2. The V gene end was trimmed by 1 base and the J gene end by 6 bases; junction bases not matched to a gene: 7. Germline CDR1 SGHDT, CDR2 YYEEEE. There are 16 residues in the CDR3. CDR3 protein: CASSLRLAGPLDTQYF. CDR3 bases: TGTGCCAGCAGCTTGAGACTAGCGGGACCTTTGGATACGCAGTATTTT.

The rearrangement links TRBV7-9 to TRBJ2-1; D gene unclear. Germline V CDR1 and CDR2: SEHNR, FQNEAQ (reference sequence). The CDR3 has 13 amino acids. Trimming stripped 8 bases from V and 4 bases from J, with 12 bases between. The CDR3 here is CASRGNGYNEQFF. The CDR3 bases are TGTGCCAGCCGCGGAAATGGATACAATGAGCAGTTCTTC.

This sequence joins TRBV7-9 and TRBJ2-3; 13 nucleotides match TRBD2. The junction had 13 bases not matched to a gene; V was cut back by 5 bases and J by 5 bases. Germline V lookup: CDR1 SEHNR, CDR2 FQNEAQ (reference sequence). This CDR3 contains 18 residues. CDR3 coding DNA: TGTGCCAGCAGCCTGAGTCCGGGACTAGCGGGAAATGGAGATACGCAGTATTTT. Its protein product is CASSLSPGLAGNGDTQYF.